The clone carrying this T cell receptor (beta chain) was observed at least ten times. Its antigen is still unknown. This specimen belongs to a study of identical twins. TCRdb processed the 5' RACE reads anew with MiXCR; each CDR3 protein has one entry. The sample gives just under 550,000 distinct CDR3 sequences, over 12% of which show up once; 0.44% is in the top ten. The study, taken as a whole, reports: There were fewer insertions in abundant cord blood beta clonotypes, but memory repertoires showed no such pattern.

Germline loops: CDR1 DFQATT, CDR2 SNEGSKA (reference sequence). V was cut by 0 bases and J by 2 bases, with 12 bases left in between. The CDR3 has 15 amino acids. The same sample was also used in a study of yellow fever vaccine responses in identical twins.

The sequenced material came from CD4+ T cells sorted from blood. The chain employs TRBV20-1 and TRBJ2-3; D is possibly TRBD2 (6 bases). The TCR sequence derives from a woman younger than 35 in good health. CDR3 in DNA: TGCAGTGCTAGAGATGGGGGGAATCCCACAGATACGCAGTATTTT. Translated, it gives CSARDGGNPTDTQYF.